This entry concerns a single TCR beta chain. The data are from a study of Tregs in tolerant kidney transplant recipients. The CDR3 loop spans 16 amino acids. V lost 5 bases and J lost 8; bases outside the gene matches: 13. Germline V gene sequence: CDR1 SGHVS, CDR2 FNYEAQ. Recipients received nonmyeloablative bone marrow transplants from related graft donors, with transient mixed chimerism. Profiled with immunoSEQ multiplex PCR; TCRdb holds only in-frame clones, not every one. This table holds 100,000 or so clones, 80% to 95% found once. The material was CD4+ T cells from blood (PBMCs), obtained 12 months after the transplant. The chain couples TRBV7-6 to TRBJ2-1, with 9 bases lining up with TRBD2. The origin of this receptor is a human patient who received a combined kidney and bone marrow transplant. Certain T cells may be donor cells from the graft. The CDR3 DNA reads TGTGCCAGCAGCAAACGGACTAGCGCCCGAGGTGATGAGCAGTTCTTC. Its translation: CASSKRTSARGDEQFF.